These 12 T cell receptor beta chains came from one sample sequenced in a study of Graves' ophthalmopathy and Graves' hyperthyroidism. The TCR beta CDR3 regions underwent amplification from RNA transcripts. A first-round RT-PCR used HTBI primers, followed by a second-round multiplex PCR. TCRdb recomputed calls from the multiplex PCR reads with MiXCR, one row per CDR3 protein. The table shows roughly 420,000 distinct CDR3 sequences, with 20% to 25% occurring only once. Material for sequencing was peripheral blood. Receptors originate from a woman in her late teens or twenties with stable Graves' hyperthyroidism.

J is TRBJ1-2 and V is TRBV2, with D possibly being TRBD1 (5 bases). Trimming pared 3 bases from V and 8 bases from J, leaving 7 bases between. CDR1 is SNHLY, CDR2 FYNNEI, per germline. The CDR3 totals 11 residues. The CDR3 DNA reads TGTGCCAGCAGTGATGGGGGAGGCTACACCTTC. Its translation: CASSDGGGYTF.

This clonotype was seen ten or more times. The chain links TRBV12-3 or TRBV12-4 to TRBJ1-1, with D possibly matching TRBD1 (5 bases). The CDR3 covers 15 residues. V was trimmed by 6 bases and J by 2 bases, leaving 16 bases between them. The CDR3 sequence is CASRPTQGFNTEAFF. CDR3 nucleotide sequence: TGTGCCAGCAGGCCGACTCAGGGTTTCAACACTGAAGCTTTCTTT.

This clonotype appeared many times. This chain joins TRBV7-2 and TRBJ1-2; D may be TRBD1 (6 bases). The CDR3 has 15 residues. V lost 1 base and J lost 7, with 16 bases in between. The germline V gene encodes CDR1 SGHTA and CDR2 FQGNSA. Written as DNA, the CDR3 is TGTGCCAGCAGCTTAGGGATCCAGGGAGGGGGTGGCTACACCTTC. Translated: CASSLGIQGGGGYTF. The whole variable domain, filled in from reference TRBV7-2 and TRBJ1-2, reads GAGVSQSPSNKVTEKGKDVELRCDPISGHTALYWYRQSLGQGLEFLIYFQGNSAPDKSGLPSDRFSAERTGGSVSTLTIQRTQQEDSAVYLCASSLGIQGGGGYTFGSGTRLTVV.

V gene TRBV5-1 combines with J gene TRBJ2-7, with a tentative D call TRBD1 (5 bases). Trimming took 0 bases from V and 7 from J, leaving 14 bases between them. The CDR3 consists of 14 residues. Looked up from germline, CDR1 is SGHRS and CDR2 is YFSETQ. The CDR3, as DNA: TGCGCCAGCAGCTTGGTCATTGGTGCAGGGGAGCAGTACTTC. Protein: CASSLVIGAGEQYF.

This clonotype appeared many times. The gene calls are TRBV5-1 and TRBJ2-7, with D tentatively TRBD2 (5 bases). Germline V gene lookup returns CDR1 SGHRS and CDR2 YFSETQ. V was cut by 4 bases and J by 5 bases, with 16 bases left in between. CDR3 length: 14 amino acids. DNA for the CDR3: TGCGCCAGCAGCCAAGGACTCCCCGGGAACGAGCAGTACTTC. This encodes CASSQGLPGNEQYF. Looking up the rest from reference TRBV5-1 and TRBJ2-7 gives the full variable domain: KAGVTQTPRYLIKTRGQQVTLSCSPISGHRSVSWYQQTPGQGLQFLFEYFSETQRNKGNFPGRFSGRQFSNSRSEMNVSTLELGDSALYLCASSQGLPGNEQYFGPGTRLTVT.

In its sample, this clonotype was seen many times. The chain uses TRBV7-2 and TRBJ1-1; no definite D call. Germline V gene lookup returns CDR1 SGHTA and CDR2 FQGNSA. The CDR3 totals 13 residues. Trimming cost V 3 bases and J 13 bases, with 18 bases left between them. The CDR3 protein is CASSLGFLTKVFF. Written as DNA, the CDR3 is TGTGCCAGCAGCTTGGGGTTCCTAACAAAGGTTTTCTTT.

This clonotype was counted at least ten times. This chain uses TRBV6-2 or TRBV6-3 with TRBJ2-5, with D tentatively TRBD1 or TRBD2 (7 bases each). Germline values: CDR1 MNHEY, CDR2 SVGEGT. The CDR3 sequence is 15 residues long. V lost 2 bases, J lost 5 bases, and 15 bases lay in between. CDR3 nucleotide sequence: TGTGCCAGCAGTTACGGGGAGGGGGCGTGGGAGACCCAGTACTTC. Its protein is CASSYGEGAWETQYF.

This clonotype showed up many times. CDR3 nucleotides: TGTGCCAGCAGTTTCGCGCGGTCCTACGAGCAGTACTTC. It encodes CASSFARSYEQYF. The rearrangement links TRBV6-2 or TRBV6-3 to TRBJ2-7; D gene uncertain. Deletions cut 4 bases from V and 1 base from J, with 8 bases between. Germline V gene data show CDR1 as MNHEY and CDR2 as SVGEGT. The CDR3 sequence is 13 residues long.

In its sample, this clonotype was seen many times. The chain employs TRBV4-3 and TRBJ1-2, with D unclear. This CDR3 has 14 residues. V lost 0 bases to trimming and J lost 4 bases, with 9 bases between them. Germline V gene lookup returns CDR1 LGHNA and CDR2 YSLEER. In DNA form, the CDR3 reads TGCGCCAGCAGCCAAGATCGGTACAGCTATGGCTACACCTTC. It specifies CASSQDRYSYGYTF.

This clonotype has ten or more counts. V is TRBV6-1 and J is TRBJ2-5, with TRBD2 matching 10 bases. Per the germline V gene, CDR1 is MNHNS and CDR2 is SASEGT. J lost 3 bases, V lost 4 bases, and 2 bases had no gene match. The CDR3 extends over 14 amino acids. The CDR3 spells CASSGTSGEETQYF. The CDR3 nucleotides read TGTGCCAGCAGTGGGACTAGCGGAGAAGAGACCCAGTACTTC.

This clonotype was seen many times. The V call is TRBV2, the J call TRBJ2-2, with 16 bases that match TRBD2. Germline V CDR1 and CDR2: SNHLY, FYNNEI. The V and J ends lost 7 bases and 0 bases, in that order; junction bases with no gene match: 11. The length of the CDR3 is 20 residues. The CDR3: CASTEGGLAGGPPNTGELFF. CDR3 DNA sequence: TGTGCCAGCACCGAAGGGGGACTAGCGGGAGGGCCGCCGAACACCGGGGAGCTGTTTTTT.

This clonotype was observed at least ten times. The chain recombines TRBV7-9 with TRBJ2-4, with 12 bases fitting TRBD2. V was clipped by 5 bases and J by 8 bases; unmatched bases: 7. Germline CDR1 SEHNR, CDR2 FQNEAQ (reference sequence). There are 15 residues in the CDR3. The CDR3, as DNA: TGTGCCAGCAGCCGACTAGCGGGAGATCTACACATTCAGTACTTC. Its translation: CASSRLAGDLHIQYF.